This T cell receptor beta chain was captured in a study of chemoradiotherapy in HPV16-positive cancers. Study overall: Two HPV16-positive patients' cells yielded candidate HPV-specific clones and common motifs.

Broader study findings: During treatment, candidate HPV-specific clones and E7-related motifs expanded in tumor. Better recurrence-free survival went with HPV-responsive T-cell expansion in HPV16-positive patients.

As concerns this clone: Its antigen is not identified.

V shed 2 bases and J shed 4 bases, with 15 bases lying between them. This CDR3 comprises 15 residues. Germline V gene lookup returns CDR1 SGHRS and CDR2 YFSETQ. Using immunoSEQ multiplex PCR, the repertoire was profiled, and TCRdb retains in-frame clones only, with some absent. The sample consists of 9,500 to 12,000 clones, under 80% of them appearing once. The chain joins TRBV5-1 to TRBJ2-5, with D tentatively TRBD2 (7 bases). Sampling was carried out from a patient who underwent chemoradiotherapy. The TCR was taken from a human donor with HPV-associated anogenital cancer. CDR3 nucleotides: TGCGCCAGCAGCTTTCTTGGGGGGGCCGGAGAGACCCAGTACTTC. Amino acids: CASSFLGGAGETQYF. Full variable domain (outside the CDR3, taken from reference TRBV5-1 and TRBJ2-5): KAGVTQTPRYLIKTRGQQVTLSCSPISGHRSVSWYQQTPGQGLQFLFEYFSETQRNKGNFPGRFSGRQFSNSRSEMNVSTLELGDSALYLCASSFLGGAGETQYFGPGTRLLVL.